Listed below are T cell receptor beta chains from one sample, sequenced in a study of cytomegalovirus exposure and HLA in healthy donors. The repertoire was sequenced with immunoSEQ multiplex PCR; TCRdb's copy has only in-frame clones and lacks some. The sample comprises about 160,000 clones, roughly four fifths of which are singletons, and less than 15% rests with the top ten. Sequences were obtained from PBMCs. The source of these receptors is a woman in her 50s in good health and CMV-seronegative. CDR3s include the opening cysteine and the closing phenylalanine or tryptophan. A D gene is named only where the DNA matches it firmly. Clone size appears in some rows only: once, few, many, or a class for an expanded clone.

V	J	D	size	CDR3	DNA
TRBV11-2	TRBJ1-1	.	.	CASSLDSSGNTEAFF	TGTGCCAGCAGCTTAGACAGTTCGGGGAACACTGAAGCTTTCTTT
TRBV29-1	TRBJ1-2	TRBD1	.	CSAGTGKQYGYTF	TGCAGCGCCGGGACAGGGAAACAGTATGGCTACACCTTC
TRBV7-9	TRBJ1-5	.	.	CASSDTDRGQPQHF	TGTGCCAGCAGTGACACAGATCGGGGGCAGCCCCAGCATTTT
TRBV9	TRBJ1-3	.	.	CASREEGGSGNTIYF	TGTGCCAGCAGAGAAGAAGGGGGCTCTGGAAACACCATATATTTT
TRBV28	TRBJ2-7	.	.	CASSTTGSSYEQYF	TGTGCCAGCAGCACCACAGGGAGCTCCTACGAGCAGTACTTC
TRBV7-9	TRBJ2-1	TRBD2	once	CASSSSGSRGNEQFF	TGTGCCAGCAGCTCCAGCGGGAGTAGGGGCAATGAGCAGTTCTTC
TRBV7-2	TRBJ1-6	TRBD1	.	CASSTQGVLYSYNSPLHF	TGTGCCAGCAGCACCCAGGGGGTCCTCTACTCCTATAATTCACCCCTCCACTTT
TRBV10-3	TRBJ1-5	.	.	CAIMKGVGQPQHF	TGTGCCATCATGAAGGGAGTTGGACAGCCCCAGCATTTT
TRBV9	TRBJ2-1	.	.	CASSVAPAGSPNEQFF	TGTGCCAGCAGCGTAGCTCCGGCAGGGTCTCCTAATGAGCAGTTCTTC
TRBV2	TRBJ2-7	.	.	CASSDQASSYEQYF	TGTGCCAGCAGTGACCAGGCATCCTCCTACGAGCAGTACTTC
TRBV5-1	TRBJ2-7	.	.	CASGLGGARSEQYF	TGCGCCAGCGGCCTAGGTGGGGCGCGGAGCGAGCAGTACTTC
TRBV28	TRBJ2-5	.	.	CASSFIWAGGETQYF	TGTGCCAGCAGTTTTATATGGGCCGGAGGAGAGACCCAGTACTTC
TRBV6-1	TRBJ1-1	.	.	CASTRGGAQPQAFF	TGTGCCAGCACCCGAGGGGGGGCTCAACCTCAAGCTTTCTTT
TRBV7-9	TRBJ1-4	.	few	CASSFAQGLEKLFF	TGTGCCAGCAGCTTCGCACAGGGTCTTGAAAAACTGTTTTTT
TRBV4-3	TRBJ1-1	.	.	CASSPGRYTEAFF	TGCGCCAGCAGCCCGGGTCGGTACACTGAAGCTTTCTTT